These T cell receptor beta chains were read from a single sample in a study of blood T cell repertoires in COVID-19. Repertoires were generated with immunoSEQ multiplex PCR, while TCRdb's copy carries only in-frame clones and drops some. The sample lists over 200,000 clones, 80% to 90% occurring once. Sequencing used peripheral blood. Every receptor here comes from a man aged 30 to 45 who had recovered from COVID-19. Both conserved end residues are part of each CDR3. Each record gives: V gene, J gene, clone size, D gene, CDR3 length, CDR3 DNA, CDR3 protein. A D gene is named only where the DNA matches it firmly. Some rows have no size entry. The others give once, few or many, or a class for an expanded clone.

>TRBV3-1/TRBV3-2|TRBJ1-2|once|.|14
TGTGCCAGCAGCCAAAGAGGCCCCGTCTATGGCTACACCTTC
CASSQRGPVYGYTF
>TRBV27|TRBJ1-1|once|TRBD1|15
TGTGCCAGCAGTTTTTCTCAGACAGGGGGCACTGAAGCTTTCTTT
CASSFSQTGGTEAFF
>TRBV10-3|TRBJ1-2|.|.|12
TGTGCCATCAGTACCGGGACAAGCGGCTACACCTTC
CAISTGTSGYTF
>TRBV15|TRBJ1-3|.|TRBD1|13
TGTGCCACCTTGGAGGACAGGGGAGACACCATATATTTT
CATLEDRGDTIYF
>TRBV7-2|TRBJ2-5|.|TRBD2|16
TGTGCCAGCATCATGACTAGCGGGGGGGCTGGAGAGACCCAGTACTTC
CASIMTSGGAGETQYF
>TRBV3-1/TRBV3-2|TRBJ2-2|.|.|15
TGTGCCAGCAGCTATACCGGACACCTCACCGGGGAGCTGTTTTTT
CASSYTGHLTGELFF
>TRBV5-1|TRBJ2-1|.|.|14
TGCGCCACCCGAGACATGAGCTCCTACAATGAGCAGTTCTTC
CATRDMSSYNEQFF
>TRBV3-1/TRBV3-2|TRBJ2-3|.|.|15
TGTGCCAGCAGCCAAGGGCCTAGATCTACAGATACGCAGTATTTT
CASSQGPRSTDTQYF
>TRBV27|TRBJ2-7|.|.|16
TGTGCCAGCAGCCCTGGAGTAACAGGGATTTATGACGAGCAGTACTTC
CASSPGVTGIYDEQYF
>TRBV12-3/TRBV12-4|TRBJ2-2|.|.|11
TGTGCCAGCAGCCCGGCCGGGGAGCTGTTTTTT
CASSPAGELFF
>TRBV30|TRBJ1-1|.|.|15
TGTGCCTGGGCTTGGGGGGGGACCCGGAACACTGAAGCTTTCTTT
CAWAWGGTRNTEAFF
>TRBV10-3|TRBJ1-3|once|.|16
TGTGCCATCAGTGAGTCGGCCCAGAACTCTGGAAACACCATATATTTT
CAISESAQNSGNTIYF
>TRBV14|TRBJ1-1|few|.|13
TGTGCCAGCAGCCTCTTCGAGGGCACTGAAGCTTTCTTT
CASSLFEGTEAFF
>TRBV25-1|TRBJ1-2|few|.|13
TGTGCCAGCAGTGTAACGGGGGATTATGGCTACACCTTC
CASSVTGDYGYTF
>TRBV10-3|TRBJ2-5|.|.|14
TGTGCCATCAGTGAGTCGTCAGAGGGAGAGACCCAGTACTTC
CAISESSEGETQYF
>TRBV11-2|TRBJ2-3|.|.|14
TGTGCCAGCAGCACCAGGACTATAGCAGATACGCAGTATTTT
CASSTRTIADTQYF
>TRBV6-5|TRBJ1-6|many|.|12
TGTGCCAGCAGCCTAAGAGATTCACCCCTCCACTTT
CASSLRDSPLHF
>TRBV9|TRBJ1-6|.|.|12
TGTGCCAGCAGCGTTTCAGATCCACCCCTCCACTTT
CASSVSDPPLHF
>TRBV10-2|TRBJ1-6|.|.|16
TGCGCCAACCGAGACAGTATAAGCTCCTATAATTCACCCCTCCACTTT
CANRDSISSYNSPLHF
>TRBV6-5|TRBJ1-4|.|.|14
TGTGCCAGCAGCCCGAACGGGTTAAATGAAAAACTGTTTTTT
CASSPNGLNEKLFF
>TRBV11-2|TRBJ2-1|.|TRBD2|15
TGTGCCAGCAGCCGGAGCGGGGGGGACTACAATGAGCAGTTCTTC
CASSRSGGDYNEQFF
>TRBV7-2|TRBJ2-5|.|.|16
TGTGCCAGCAGCCTCGGACGGCTAGGGGGCCAAGAGACCCAGTACTTC
CASSLGRLGGQETQYF
>TRBV29-1|TRBJ2-3|once|.|13
TGCAGCGTAGTGTTGAGATTCACAGATACGCAGTATTTT
CSVVLRFTDTQYF
>TRBV4-3|TRBJ2-3|.|TRBD2|19
TGCGCCAGCAGCCACGCCGGGACTAGCGGGGGGGGGATTGAGGATACGCAGTATTTT
CASSHAGTSGGGIEDTQYF
>TRBV14|TRBJ2-7|.|.|13
TGTGCCAGCAGCCTCCGACAGGCCGATAGTAGGTACTTC
CASSLRQADSRYF
>TRBV5-1|TRBJ2-7|.|TRBD1|16
TGCGCCAGCAGCTTGGTAGGCAGGGGGAGCTCCTACGAGCAGTACTTC
CASSLVGRGSSYEQYF
>TRBV19|TRBJ1-5|.|.|15
TGTGCCAGTATAGCAGGGGCTTATAGCAATCAGCCCCAGCATTTT
CASIAGAYSNQPQHF
>TRBV30|TRBJ1-5|once|.|15
TGTGCCTGGAGTGCCGGGACATATAGCAATCAGCCCCAGCATTTT
CAWSAGTYSNQPQHF
>TRBV7-2|TRBJ2-7|.|TRBD2|12
TGTGCCAGCAGCGGGACTACCTACGAGCAGTACTTC
CASSGTTYEQYF
>TRBV4-3|TRBJ1-1|.|TRBD1|19
TGCGCCAGCAGCCAAGCTTCGGGACAGGGGGCCAGAGGGAACACTGAAGCTTTCTTT
CASSQASGQGARGNTEAFF
>TRBV19|TRBJ2-3|few|.|17
TGTGCCAGTAGTGCACCAACAGGGCCTTCCGGCACAGATACGCAGTATTTT
CASSAPTGPSGTDTQYF
>TRBV7-7|TRBJ2-2|.|TRBD1|15
TGTGCCAGCAGCTCTCAGGGGGCTGACACCGGGGAGCTGTTTTTT
CASSSQGADTGELFF
>TRBV9|TRBJ1-2|.|.|14
TGTGCCAGCAGCGTGGGGCCGGAGAGCTATGGCTACACCTTC
CASSVGPESYGYTF
>TRBV5-1|TRBJ2-2|.|TRBD2|15
TGCGCCAGCAGTTCCGGCGGGGGTTACACCGGGGAGCTGTTTTTT
CASSSGGGYTGELFF
>TRBV9|TRBJ1-3|.|TRBD1|17
TGTGCCAGCAGCGGGAGCACAGGGGGCTACTCTGGAAACACCATATATTTT
CASSGSTGGYSGNTIYF
>TRBV6-6|TRBJ1-1|.|TRBD1|16
TGTGCCAGCAGTGCGGGACAGGGGGTGGTTTGGACTGAAGCTTTCTTT
CASSAGQGVVWTEAFF
>TRBV5-6|TRBJ1-1|few|.|16
TGTGCCAGCAGCGGGGAGGGCAGCTACATGAACACTGAAGCTTTCTTT
CASSGEGSYMNTEAFF
>TRBV5-4|TRBJ2-4|.|TRBD1|14
TGTGCCAGCAGCCCCGGGACAGGGGGGGACATTCAGTACTTC
CASSPGTGGDIQYF
>TRBV9|TRBJ1-1|once|TRBD1|13
TGTGCCAGCGACAGGGAAGCGAACACTGAAGCTTTCTTT
CASDREANTEAFF
>TRBV7-6|TRBJ2-1|once|.|15
TGTGCCAGCAGCAGAGGGGGGGGCCCCTACAATGAGCAGTTCTTC
CASSRGGGPYNEQFF
>TRBV18|TRBJ1-3|.|TRBD1|15
TGTGCCAGCTCACCGGACAGGCTTTCTGGAAACACCATATATTTT
CASSPDRLSGNTIYF
>TRBV9|TRBJ1-2|.|.|16
TGTGCCAGCAGCGTAGACGGCACAGGGAGTGCTAGGGGCTACACCTTC
CASSVDGTGSARGYTF
>TRBV19|TRBJ1-2|few|TRBD1|12
TGTGCCAGTAGTAGCGGACAGGGTTTACCCACCTTC
CASSSGQGLPTF
>TRBV5-1|TRBJ2-7|.|.|13
TGCGCCAGCAGCCCCCTAACTAACTACGAGCAGTACTTC
CASSPLTNYEQYF
>TRBV27|TRBJ1-5|few|.|14
TGTGCCAGCGCCCGGAGCTATAGCAATCAGCCCCAGCATTTT
CASARSYSNQPQHF
>TRBV6-5|TRBJ1-6|.|.|14
TGTGCCAGCCAGGGTCAGGATTACACCCCGGCGCTCCACTTT
CASQGQDYTPALHF
>TRBV14|TRBJ1-2|few|.|17
TGTGCCAGCAGCCAAAGGGACACATCCTTCGGGTTCTATGGCTACACCTTC
CASSQRDTSFGFYGYTF
>TRBV18|TRBJ1-5|.|TRBD1|15
TGTGCCAGCTCACCGACGGGACAGGGGGATCAGCCCCAGCATTTT
CASSPTGQGDQPQHF
>TRBV10-3|TRBJ1-1|.|.|16
TGTGCCATCAGTGAAGGTTGGGGGCAAAAGAACACTGAAGCTTTCTTT
CAISEGWGQKNTEAFF
>TRBV4-1|TRBJ2-7|.|TRBD2|16
TGCGCCAGCAGCCAAGGACTAGCGGGGGGCACCTACGAGCAGTACTTC
CASSQGLAGGTYEQYF
>TRBV3-1/TRBV3-2|TRBJ1-4|.|TRBD1|14
TGTGCCAGCAGCCAAGGGACAGGGAGTGAAAAACTGTTTTTT
CASSQGTGSEKLFF
>TRBV6-1|TRBJ2-5|few|TRBD2|15
TGTGCCAGCAGTGAGTTAGCGGGGGACCAAGAGACCCAGTACTTC
CASSELAGDQETQYF
>TRBV5-1|TRBJ1-3|.|.|17
TGCGCCAGCAGCTTAACAACGACAGGTCTCTCTGGAAACACCATATATTTT
CASSLTTTGLSGNTIYF
>TRBV2|TRBJ2-3|.|.|17
TGTGCCAGCAGTACACAAGGACACATCTCGTCACAAGATACGCAGTATTTT
CASSTQGHISSQDTQYF